This is a list of T cell receptor beta chains from one sample in a study of blood T cell repertoires in COVID-19. Profiled with immunoSEQ multiplex PCR; TCRdb holds only in-frame clones, not every one. The data show about 80,000 clones, roughly 88% seen once. Sequenced input: peripheral blood. The receptors here all came from a woman aged 80 or older with acute or convalescent COVID-19. Each CDR3 is given without its conserved first and last residue. Fields, in order: clone size, J gene, D gene, V gene, CDR3 protein. A D gene is named only where the DNA matches it firmly. Clone size, where shown, is once, few, many, or a class for clones that have expanded.

clone_size: few; j_call: TRBJ2-3; d_call: TRBD1; v_call: TRBV7-6; cdr3_aa: ASSSYRGITDTQY
clone_size: -; j_call: TRBJ1-2; d_call: -; v_call: TRBV25-1; cdr3_aa: ASSESRGTYGYT
clone_size: -; j_call: TRBJ2-7; d_call: TRBD1; v_call: TRBV7-9; cdr3_aa: ASRTGEAYEQY
clone_size: -; j_call: TRBJ2-6; d_call: TRBD1; v_call: TRBV6-6; cdr3_aa: ASSPRTGGTGANVLT
clone_size: -; j_call: TRBJ2-7; d_call: -; v_call: TRBV11-2; cdr3_aa: ASSLRGIHEQY
clone_size: -; j_call: TRBJ2-3; d_call: -; v_call: TRBV5-5; cdr3_aa: ASSLGVRLDTQY
clone_size: -; j_call: TRBJ2-7; d_call: -; v_call: TRBV7-2; cdr3_aa: ASSYGTLTYEQY
clone_size: -; j_call: TRBJ2-1; d_call: -; v_call: TRBV23-1; cdr3_aa: ASSQSRQRDSYNEQF
clone_size: few; j_call: TRBJ1-1; d_call: -; v_call: TRBV6-2/TRBV6-3; cdr3_aa: ASSYGGNTEAF
clone_size: -; j_call: TRBJ2-3; d_call: TRBD2; v_call: TRBV5-1; cdr3_aa: ASSPGAGGTDTQY
clone_size: -; j_call: TRBJ2-5; d_call: TRBD2; v_call: TRBV19; cdr3_aa: ASSIGLAGGQETQY
clone_size: few; j_call: TRBJ2-1; d_call: -; v_call: TRBV6-2/TRBV6-3; cdr3_aa: ASSLSSYNEQF
clone_size: -; j_call: TRBJ2-7; d_call: -; v_call: TRBV7-2; cdr3_aa: ASSWRRFGYEQY
clone_size: once; j_call: TRBJ1-2; d_call: -; v_call: TRBV14; cdr3_aa: ASSHRWPANYGYT
clone_size: -; j_call: TRBJ2-1; d_call: -; v_call: TRBV15; cdr3_aa: ATSREGRGAMSSYNEQF
clone_size: once; j_call: TRBJ2-1; d_call: TRBD1; v_call: TRBV7-2; cdr3_aa: ASSLRDRPRRF
clone_size: -; j_call: TRBJ1-2; d_call: TRBD1; v_call: TRBV5-1; cdr3_aa: ASSLDGQASDYGYT
clone_size: -; j_call: TRBJ1-1; d_call: TRBD1; v_call: TRBV19; cdr3_aa: ASNPRTGGGSDAEAF
clone_size: -; j_call: TRBJ2-1; d_call: -; v_call: TRBV5-1; cdr3_aa: ASSLSGYGDEQF
clone_size: -; j_call: TRBJ2-3; d_call: -; v_call: TRBV7-8; cdr3_aa: ASSLSTTDTDTQY
clone_size: -; j_call: TRBJ2-7; d_call: -; v_call: TRBV10-1; cdr3_aa: ASSGCGTDLYEQY
clone_size: -; j_call: TRBJ2-3; d_call: TRBD2; v_call: TRBV7-2; cdr3_aa: ASSFSGGKDTQY
clone_size: -; j_call: TRBJ1-5; d_call: -; v_call: TRBV30; cdr3_aa: AWSDRPAQPQH
clone_size: -; j_call: TRBJ1-2; d_call: TRBD1; v_call: TRBV7-8; cdr3_aa: ASSLEGTGLYGYT
clone_size: -; j_call: TRBJ1-2; d_call: TRBD1; v_call: TRBV11-2; cdr3_aa: ASSFSTGVTSNYGYT